The clone carrying this T cell receptor beta chain was observed once. The antigen is undetermined. The data derive from a study of cytomegalovirus exposure and HLA in healthy donors. Regarding the study as a whole: DRB1 had the most TCR associations and HLA-C the fewest, a later analysis found, with rates varying by HLA locus. In vitro checks showed that a few CMV-associated chains really do target CMV antigens.

Germline V gene sequence: CDR1 LNHDA, CDR2 SQIVND (reference sequence). Trimming took 3 bases from V and 7 from J, leaving 18 bases between them. This CDR3 region has 15 residues. Both 60 Vbeta primers and 13 Jbeta primers went into the PCR. Profiled with immunoSEQ multiplex PCR; TCRdb holds only in-frame clones, not every one. Of roughly 130,000 clones in the sample, 70% to 80% were seen once. V gene TRBV19 combines with J gene TRBJ1-2; D unresolved. The sample consisted of PBMCs. The clonotype comes from a female donor in good health and CMV-seronegative. The CDR3 region has the DNA TGTGCCAGTAGTATGAGACCCCTTGGAGGTGGTGGCTACACCTTC. Translating it yields CASSMRPLGGGGYTF. Looking up the rest from reference TRBV19 and TRBJ1-2 gives the full variable domain: DGGITQSPKYLFRKEGQNVTLSCEQNLNHDAMYWYRQDPGQGLRLIYYSQIVNDFQKGDIAEGYSVSREKKESFPLTVTSAQKNPTAFYLCASSMRPLGGGGYTFGSGTRLTVV.